This TCR beta chain came from a study of technical replicates of blood from a handful of donors. Using immunoSEQ multiplex PCR, the repertoire was profiled, and TCRdb retains in-frame clones only, with some absent. The data contain under 85,000 clones, around 90% of them singletons. Trimming cost V 5 bases and J 8 bases; bases outside gene matches: 18. The germline V gene has CDR1 LNHDA and CDR2 SQIVND (reference sequence). This CDR3 comprises 18 residues. The sequenced sample was T cells isolated from PBMCs. This clonotype was sampled from a human donor in good health. The chain links TRBV19 to TRBJ2-4; 10 bases agree with TRBD2. Here the CDR3 reads CASSPPGALAGEADIQYF. Written as DNA, the CDR3 is TGTGCCAGTAGTCCCCCCGGGGCCCTAGCGGGAGAGGCGGACATTCAGTACTTC.